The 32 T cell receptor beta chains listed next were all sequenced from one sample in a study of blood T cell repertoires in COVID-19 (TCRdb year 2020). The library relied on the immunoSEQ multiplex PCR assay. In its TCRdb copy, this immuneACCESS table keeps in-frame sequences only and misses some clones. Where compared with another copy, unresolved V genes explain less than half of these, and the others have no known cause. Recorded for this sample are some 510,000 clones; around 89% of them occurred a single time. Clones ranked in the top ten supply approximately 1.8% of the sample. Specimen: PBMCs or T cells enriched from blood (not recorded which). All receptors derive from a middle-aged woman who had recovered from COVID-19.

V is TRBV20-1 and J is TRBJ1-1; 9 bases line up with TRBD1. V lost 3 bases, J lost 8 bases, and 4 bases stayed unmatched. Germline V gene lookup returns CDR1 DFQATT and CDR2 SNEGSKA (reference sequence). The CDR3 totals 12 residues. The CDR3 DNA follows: TGCAGTGCTAGTCCTGGACAGGGGGAAGCTTTCTTT. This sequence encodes CSASPGQGEAFF.

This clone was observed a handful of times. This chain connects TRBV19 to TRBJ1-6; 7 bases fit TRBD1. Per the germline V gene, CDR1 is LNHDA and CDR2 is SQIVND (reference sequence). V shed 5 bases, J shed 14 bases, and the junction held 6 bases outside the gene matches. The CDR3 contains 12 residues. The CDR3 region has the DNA TGTGCCAGTAGTGCTCGACAGGGAACCCTCCACTTT. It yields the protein CASSARQGTLHF.

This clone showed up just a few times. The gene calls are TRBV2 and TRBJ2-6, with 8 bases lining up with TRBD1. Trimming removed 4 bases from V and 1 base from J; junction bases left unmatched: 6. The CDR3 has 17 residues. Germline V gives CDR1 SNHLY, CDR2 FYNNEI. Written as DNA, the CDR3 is TGTGCCAGCAGTGGCTCTGACAGGGGATCTGGGGCCAACGTCCTGACTTTC. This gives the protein CASSGSDRGSGANVLTF.

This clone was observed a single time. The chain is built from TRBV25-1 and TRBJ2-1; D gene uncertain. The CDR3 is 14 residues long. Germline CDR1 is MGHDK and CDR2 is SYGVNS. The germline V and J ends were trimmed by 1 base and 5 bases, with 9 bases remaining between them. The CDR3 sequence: CASSESYGNNEQFF. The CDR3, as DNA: TGTGCCAGCAGTGAATCGTACGGTAACAATGAGCAGTTCTTC.

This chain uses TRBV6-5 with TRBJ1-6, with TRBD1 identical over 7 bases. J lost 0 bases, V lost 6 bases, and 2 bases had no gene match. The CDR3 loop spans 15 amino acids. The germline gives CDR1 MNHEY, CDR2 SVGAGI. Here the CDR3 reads CASRDRVSYNSPLHF. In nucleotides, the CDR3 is TGTGCCAGCAGAGACAGGGTCTCCTATAATTCACCCCTCCACTTT.

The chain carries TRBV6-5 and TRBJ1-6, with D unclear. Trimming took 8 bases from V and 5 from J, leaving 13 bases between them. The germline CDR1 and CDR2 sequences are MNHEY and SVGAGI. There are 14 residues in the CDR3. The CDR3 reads CASSPGRDNSPLHF. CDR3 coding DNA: TGTGCCAGCTCCCCGGGAAGGGATAATTCACCCCTCCACTTT.

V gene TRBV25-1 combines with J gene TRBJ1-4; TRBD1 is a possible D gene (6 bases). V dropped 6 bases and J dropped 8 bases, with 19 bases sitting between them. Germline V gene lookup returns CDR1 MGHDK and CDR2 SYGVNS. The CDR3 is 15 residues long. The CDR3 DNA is TGTGCCAGCAGCCGGGGGGGGGCGCAAGAAGAAAAACTGTTTTTT. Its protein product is CASSRGGAQEEKLFF.

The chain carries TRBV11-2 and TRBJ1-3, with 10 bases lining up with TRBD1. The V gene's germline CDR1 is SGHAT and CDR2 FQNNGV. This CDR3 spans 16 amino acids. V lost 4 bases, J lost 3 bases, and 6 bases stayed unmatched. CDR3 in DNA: TGTGCCAGCAGCTCCCGACAGGGGGCGCATGGAAACACCATATATTTT. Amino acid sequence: CASSSRQGAHGNTIYF.

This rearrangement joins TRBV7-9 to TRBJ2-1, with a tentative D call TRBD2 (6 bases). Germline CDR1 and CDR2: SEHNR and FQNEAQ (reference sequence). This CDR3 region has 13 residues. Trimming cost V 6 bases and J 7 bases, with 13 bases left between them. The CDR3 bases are TGTGCCAGCAGGCTCGCGGGGCAAAATGAGCAGTTCTTC. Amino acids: CASRLAGQNEQFF.

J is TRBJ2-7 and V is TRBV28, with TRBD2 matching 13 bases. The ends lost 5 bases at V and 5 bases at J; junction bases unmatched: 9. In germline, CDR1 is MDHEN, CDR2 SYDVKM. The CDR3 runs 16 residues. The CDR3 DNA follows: TGTGCCAGCAGTCTAACTAGCGGGAGGGCAGGGAACGAGCAGTACTTC. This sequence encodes CASSLTSGRAGNEQYF.

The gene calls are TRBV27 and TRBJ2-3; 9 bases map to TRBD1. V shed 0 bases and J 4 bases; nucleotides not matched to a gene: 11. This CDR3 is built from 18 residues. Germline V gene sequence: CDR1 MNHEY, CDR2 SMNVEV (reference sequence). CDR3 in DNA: TGTGCCAGCAGTTTATCGAGTCGGGGACAGGGATACGCAGATACGCAGTATTTT. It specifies CASSLSSRGQGYADTQYF.

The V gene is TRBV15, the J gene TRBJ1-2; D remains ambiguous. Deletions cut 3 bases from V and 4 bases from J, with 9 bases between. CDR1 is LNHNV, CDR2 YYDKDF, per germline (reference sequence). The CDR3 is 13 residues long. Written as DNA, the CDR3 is TGTGCCACCAGCAGTGAACAGACCTATGGCTACACCTTC. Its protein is CATSSEQTYGYTF.

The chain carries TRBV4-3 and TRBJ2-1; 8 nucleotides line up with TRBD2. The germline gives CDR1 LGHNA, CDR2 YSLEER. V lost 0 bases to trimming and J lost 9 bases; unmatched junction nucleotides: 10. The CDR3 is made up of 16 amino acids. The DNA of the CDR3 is TGCGCCAGCAGCCAAGAACTGGCGGGAGGAGGGGGTGAGCAGTTCTTC. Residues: CASSQELAGGGGEQFF.

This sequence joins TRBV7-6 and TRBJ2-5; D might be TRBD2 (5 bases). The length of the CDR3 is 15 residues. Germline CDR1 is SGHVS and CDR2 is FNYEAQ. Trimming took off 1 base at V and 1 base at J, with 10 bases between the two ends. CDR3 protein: CASSLGGVVQETQYF. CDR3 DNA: TGTGCCAGCAGCTTAGGGGGAGTAGTCCAAGAGACCCAGTACTTC.

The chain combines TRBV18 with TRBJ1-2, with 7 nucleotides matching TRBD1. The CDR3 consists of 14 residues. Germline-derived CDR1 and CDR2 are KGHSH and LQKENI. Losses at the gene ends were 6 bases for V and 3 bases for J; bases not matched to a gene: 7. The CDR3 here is CASSPGQNYYGYTF. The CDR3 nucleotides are TGTGCCAGCTCCCCGGGACAGAACTACTATGGCTACACCTTC. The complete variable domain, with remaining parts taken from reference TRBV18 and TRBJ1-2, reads NAGVMQNPRHLVRRRGQEARLRCSPMKGHSHVYWYRQLPEEGLKFMVYLQKENIIDESGMPKERFSAEFPKEGPSILRIQQVVRGDSAAYFCASSPGQNYYGYTFGSGTRLTVV.

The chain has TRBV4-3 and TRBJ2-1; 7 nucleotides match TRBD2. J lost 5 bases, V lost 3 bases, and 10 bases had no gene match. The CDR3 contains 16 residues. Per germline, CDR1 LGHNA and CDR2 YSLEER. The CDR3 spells CASSQGGAGNNNEQFF. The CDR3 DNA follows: TGCGCCAGCAGCCAGGGAGGGGCGGGGAACAACAATGAGCAGTTCTTC.

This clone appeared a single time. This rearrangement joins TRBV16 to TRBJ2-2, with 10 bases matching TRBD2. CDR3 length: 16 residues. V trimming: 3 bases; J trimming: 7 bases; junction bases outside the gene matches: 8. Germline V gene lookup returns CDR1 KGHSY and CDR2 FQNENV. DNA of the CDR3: TGTGCCAGCAGCCAGTCCATAGCGGGAGGAATCGGGGAGCTGTTTTTT. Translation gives CASSQSIAGGIGELFF.

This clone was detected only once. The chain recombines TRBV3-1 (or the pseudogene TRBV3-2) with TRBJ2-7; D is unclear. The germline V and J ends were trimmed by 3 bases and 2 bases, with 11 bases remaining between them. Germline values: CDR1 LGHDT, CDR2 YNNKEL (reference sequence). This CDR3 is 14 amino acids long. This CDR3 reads CASSHSQAPYEQYF. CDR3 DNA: TGTGCCAGCAGCCATTCCCAGGCCCCCTACGAGCAGTACTTC.

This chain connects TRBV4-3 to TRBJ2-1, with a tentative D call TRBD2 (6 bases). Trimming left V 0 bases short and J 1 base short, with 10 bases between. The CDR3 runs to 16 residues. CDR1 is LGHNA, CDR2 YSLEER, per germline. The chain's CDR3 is CASSQERAGSYNEQFF. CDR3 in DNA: TGCGCCAGCAGCCAAGAAAGAGCGGGTTCCTACAATGAGCAGTTCTTC.

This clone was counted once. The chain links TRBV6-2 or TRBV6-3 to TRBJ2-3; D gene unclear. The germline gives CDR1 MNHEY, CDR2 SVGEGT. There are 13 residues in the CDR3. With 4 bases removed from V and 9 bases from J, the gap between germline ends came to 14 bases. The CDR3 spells CASSSDNGGTQYF. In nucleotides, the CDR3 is TGTGCCAGCAGTTCAGACAACGGTGGGACGCAGTATTTT.

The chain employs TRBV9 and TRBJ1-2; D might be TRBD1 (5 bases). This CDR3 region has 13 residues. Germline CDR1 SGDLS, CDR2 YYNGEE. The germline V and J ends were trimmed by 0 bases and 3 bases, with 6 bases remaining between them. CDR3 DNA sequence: TGTGCCAGCAGCGTAGCCAGGGACTATGGCTACACCTTC. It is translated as CASSVARDYGYTF.

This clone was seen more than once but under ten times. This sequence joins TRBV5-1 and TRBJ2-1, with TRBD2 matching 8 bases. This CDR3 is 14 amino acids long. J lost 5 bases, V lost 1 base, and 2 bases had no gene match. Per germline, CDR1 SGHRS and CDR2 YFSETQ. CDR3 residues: CASSLTSGDNEQFF. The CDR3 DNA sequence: TGCGCCAGCAGCTTGACTAGCGGAGACAATGAGCAGTTCTTC.

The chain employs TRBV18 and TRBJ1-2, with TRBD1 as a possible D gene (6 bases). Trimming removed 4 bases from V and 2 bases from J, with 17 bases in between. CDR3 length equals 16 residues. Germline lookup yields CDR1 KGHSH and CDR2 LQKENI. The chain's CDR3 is CASSLTQGLGNYGYTF. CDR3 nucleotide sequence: TGTGCCAGCTCACTTACACAGGGCCTCGGCAACTATGGCTACACCTTC.

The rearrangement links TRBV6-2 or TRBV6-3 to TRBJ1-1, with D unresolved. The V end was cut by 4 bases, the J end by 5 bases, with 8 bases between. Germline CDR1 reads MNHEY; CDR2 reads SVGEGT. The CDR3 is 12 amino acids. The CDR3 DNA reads TGTGCCAGCAGTTCGGGATTAACTGAAGCTTTCTTT. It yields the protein CASSSGLTEAFF.

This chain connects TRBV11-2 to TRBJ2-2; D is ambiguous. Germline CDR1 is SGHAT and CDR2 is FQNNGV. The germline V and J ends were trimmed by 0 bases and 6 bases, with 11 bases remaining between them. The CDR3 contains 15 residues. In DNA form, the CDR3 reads TGTGCCAGCAGCTTAGATCCCCGAGGCCCCGGGGAGCTGTTTTTT. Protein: CASSLDPRGPGELFF. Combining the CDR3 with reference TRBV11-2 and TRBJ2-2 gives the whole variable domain EAGVAQSPRYKIIEKRQSVAFWCNPISGHATLYWYQQILGQGPKLLIQFQNNGVVDDSQLPKDRFSAERLKGVDSTLKIQPAKLEDSAVYLCASSLDPRGPGELFFGEGSRLTVL.

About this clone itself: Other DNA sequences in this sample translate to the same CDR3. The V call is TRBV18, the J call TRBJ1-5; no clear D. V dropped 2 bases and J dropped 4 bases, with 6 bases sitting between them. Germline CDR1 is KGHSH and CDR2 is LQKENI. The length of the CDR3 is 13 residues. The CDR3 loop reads CASSPAGNQPQHF. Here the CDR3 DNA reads TGTGCCAGCTCACCAGCGGGGAATCAGCCCCAGCATTTT.

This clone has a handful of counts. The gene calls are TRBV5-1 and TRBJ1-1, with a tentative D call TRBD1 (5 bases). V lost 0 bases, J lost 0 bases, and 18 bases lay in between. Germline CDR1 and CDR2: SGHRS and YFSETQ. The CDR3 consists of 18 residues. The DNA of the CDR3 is TGCGCCAGCAGCTTGGAAGGTCCCGGGCGGGGGATGAACACTGAAGCTTTCTTT. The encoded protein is CASSLEGPGRGMNTEAFF.

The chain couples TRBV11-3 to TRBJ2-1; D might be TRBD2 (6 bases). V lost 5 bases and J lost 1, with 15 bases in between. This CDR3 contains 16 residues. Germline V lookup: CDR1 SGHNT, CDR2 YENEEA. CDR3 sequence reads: CASSIGGSGSYNEQFF. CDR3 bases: TGTGCCAGCAGCATAGGAGGGAGTGGTTCCTACAATGAGCAGTTCTTC.

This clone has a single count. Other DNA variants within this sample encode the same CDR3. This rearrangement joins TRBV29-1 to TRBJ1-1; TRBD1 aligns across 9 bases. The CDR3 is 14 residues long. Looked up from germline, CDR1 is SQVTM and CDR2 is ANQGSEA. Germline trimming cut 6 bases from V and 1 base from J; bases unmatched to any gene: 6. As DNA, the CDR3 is TGCAGCGTAGGGGGACAGGGAGGGAACACTGAAGCTTTCTTT. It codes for CSVGGQGGNTEAFF.

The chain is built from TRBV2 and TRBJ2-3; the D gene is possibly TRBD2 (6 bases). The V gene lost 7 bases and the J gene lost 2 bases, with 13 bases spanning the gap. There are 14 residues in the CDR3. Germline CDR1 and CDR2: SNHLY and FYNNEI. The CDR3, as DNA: TGTGCCAGCACCCGGGACTCAAACACAGATACGCAGTATTTT. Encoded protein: CASTRDSNTDTQYF. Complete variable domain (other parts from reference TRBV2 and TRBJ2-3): EPEVTQTPSHQVTQMGQEVILRCVPISNHLYFYWYRQILGQKVEFLVSFYNNEISEKSEIFDDQFSVERPDGSNFTLKIRSTKLEDSAMYFCASTRDSNTDTQYFGPGTRLTVL.

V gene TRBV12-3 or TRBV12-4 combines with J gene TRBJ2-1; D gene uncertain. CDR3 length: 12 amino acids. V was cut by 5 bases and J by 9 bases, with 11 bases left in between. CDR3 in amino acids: CASSPSVGEQFF. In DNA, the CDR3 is TGTGCCAGCAGTCCCTCGGTTGGTGAGCAGTTCTTC.

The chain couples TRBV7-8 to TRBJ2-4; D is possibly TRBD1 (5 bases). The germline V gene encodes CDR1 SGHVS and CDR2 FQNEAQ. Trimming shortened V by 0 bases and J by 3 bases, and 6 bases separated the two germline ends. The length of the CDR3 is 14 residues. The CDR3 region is CASSLAGDKNIQYF. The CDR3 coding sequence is TGTGCCAGCAGCTTAGCAGGGGACAAAAACATTCAGTACTTC. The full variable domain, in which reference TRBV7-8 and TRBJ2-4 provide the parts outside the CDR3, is GAGVSQSPRYKVAKRGQDVALRCDPISGHVSLFWYQQALGQGPEFLTYFQNEAQLDKSGLPSDRFFAERPEGSVSTLKIQRTQQEDSAVYLCASSLAGDKNIQYFGAGTRLSVL.